A single sample is the source of the 19 T cell receptor beta chains below, sequenced in a study of CD8+ T cells in alopecia areata. Reverse transcribed after extraction, RNA yielded cDNA as the sequencing template. Here immunoSEQ multiplex PCR was the method, and the copy in TCRdb shows in-frame clones only, minus some. In the table there are 200,000 or so clones, more than 50% of which are singletons. Sequenced input: CD8+ T cells sorted from blood. The receptors shown here come from a human donor in good health.

The chain combines TRBV30 with TRBJ1-5; D gene unclear. Germline loops: CDR1 GTSNPN, CDR2 SVGIG (reference sequence). The CDR3 sequence is 14 residues long. Trimming took off 2 bases at V and 6 bases at J, with 14 bases between the two ends. This CDR3 is CAWSLTRFGQPQHF. CDR3 coding DNA: TGTGCCTGGAGTTTAACCAGGTTCGGTCAGCCCCAGCATTTT.

This chain joins TRBV4-1 and TRBJ2-3, with unresolved D. Per germline, CDR1 MGHRA and CDR2 YSYEKL. This CDR3 comprises 12 residues. The V end lost 1 base, the J end lost 10 bases, and 9 bases lay between the germline ends. The CDR3 loop is CASSQGFLPQYF. The CDR3 DNA sequence: TGCGCCAGCAGCCAAGGGTTCCTTCCGCAGTATTTT.

This rearrangement joins TRBV15 to TRBJ2-7; no definite D call. The CDR3 runs 15 residues. The ends were cut back, 0 bases at V and 5 bases at J, with 14 bases in the middle. Germline CDR1 and CDR2: LNHNV and YYDKDF (reference sequence). CDR3 residues: CATSRDFRSMDEQYF. CDR3 coding DNA: TGTGCCACCAGCAGAGATTTCAGGTCCATGGACGAGCAGTACTTC. The full variable domain, with the rest looked up from reference TRBV15 and TRBJ2-7, is DAMVIQNPRYQVTQFGKPVTLSCSQTLNHNVMYWYQQKSSQAPKLLFHYYDKDFNNEADTPDNFQSRRPNTSFCFLDIRSPGLGDTAMYLCATSRDFRSMDEQYFGPGTRLTVT.

The chain is built from TRBV29-1 and TRBJ1-1, with D unresolved. Germline-derived CDR1 and CDR2 are SQVTM and ANQGSEA. With 6 bases removed from V and 3 bases from J, the gap between germline ends came to 11 bases. The CDR3 consists of 12 residues. The chain's CDR3 is CSVDGEDTEAFF. DNA of the CDR3: TGCAGCGTCGACGGGGAGGACACTGAAGCTTTCTTT.

This chain links TRBV27 with TRBJ2-7; a possible D gene is TRBD1 (5 bases). Deletions cut 5 bases from V and 0 bases from J, with 11 bases between. The CDR3 is made up of 14 amino acids. The germline gives CDR1 MNHEY, CDR2 SMNVEV (reference sequence). The CDR3 here is CASSALDNSYEQYF. CDR3 nucleotide sequence: TGTGCCAGCAGTGCGTTGGACAACTCCTACGAGCAGTACTTC.

This clone was counted between two and nine times. J is TRBJ2-1 and V is TRBV27, with no clear D. This CDR3 spans 11 amino acids. Trimming left V 2 bases short and J 9 bases short, with 5 bases between. Per germline, CDR1 MNHEY and CDR2 SMNVEV (reference sequence). This CDR3 is CASSLNGEQFF. The CDR3 DNA reads as TGTGCCAGCAGTTTAAATGGTGAGCAGTTCTTC.

In its sample, this clone was seen a few times. V and J are TRBV19 and TRBJ2-7; D call uncertain. Trimming stripped 0 bases from V and 5 bases from J, with 8 bases between. The CDR3 extends over 13 amino acids. Germline assignment: CDR1 LNHDA and CDR2 SQIVND (reference sequence). The CDR3 spells CASSIDLPNEQYF. CDR3 DNA: TGTGCCAGTAGTATAGATCTTCCGAACGAGCAGTACTTC. Filled out from reference TRBV19 and TRBJ2-7, the complete variable domain reads DGGITQSPKYLFRKEGQNVTLSCEQNLNHDAMYWYRQDPGQGLRLIYYSQIVNDFQKGDIAEGYSVSREKKESFPLTVTSAQKNPTAFYLCASSIDLPNEQYFGPGTRLTVT.

The J gene is TRBJ1-2, the V gene TRBV29-1, with D maybe TRBD1 (6 bases). The V gene lost 8 bases and the J gene lost 5 bases, with 27 bases spanning the gap. Germline-derived CDR1 and CDR2 are SQVTM and ANQGSEA. CDR3 length equals 16 residues. In DNA form, the CDR3 reads TGCAGCCCGGAGGACAGCCTTTATCCTCGTGGATATGGCTACACCTTC. This sequence encodes CSPEDSLYPRGYGYTF.

With respect to this clone: In the same sample, other DNA sequences code for this CDR3. The chain recombines TRBV27 with TRBJ1-1, with a possible D match to TRBD1 (5 bases). Trimming pared 3 bases from V and 1 base from J, leaving 9 bases between. Germline V lookup: CDR1 MNHEY, CDR2 SMNVEV (reference sequence). This CDR3 spans 14 amino acids. In nucleotides, the CDR3 is TGTGCCAGCAGTTTCGGTCAGGGGAACACTGAAGCTTTCTTT. As protein: CASSFGQGNTEAFF.

CDR3 amino acids: CSVVVLNTEAFF. The CDR3 DNA follows: TGCAGCGTTGTAGTGCTGAACACTGAAGCTTTCTTT. The gene calls are TRBV29-1 and TRBJ1-1; unclear D gene. V was shortened by 4 bases and J by 0 bases, with 6 bases between the two germline ends. Germline assignment: CDR1 SQVTM and CDR2 ANQGSEA. The CDR3 sequence is 12 residues long.

This clone was seen a handful of times. This chain links TRBV27 with TRBJ1-2; weak D call: TRBD1 (6 bases). CDR3 length: 13 residues. Germline CDR1 reads MNHEY; CDR2 reads SMNVEV (reference sequence). The V end was cut by 5 bases, the J end by 4 bases, with 11 bases between. CDR3 sequence (DNA): TGTGCCAGCAGTGAGACAGGTGGCTATGGCTACACCTTC. Its translation: CASSETGGYGYTF.

Turning to this clone: Other DNA sequences in this sample translate to the same CDR3. The rearrangement uses TRBV5-1 and TRBJ1-1; D is unresolved. Deletions cut 0 bases from V and 1 base from J, with 4 bases between. The V gene's germline CDR1 is SGHRS and CDR2 YFSETQ. The CDR3 has 13 residues. CDR3 coding DNA: TGCGCCAGCAGCTTGGCAGAGAACACTGAAGCTTTCTTT. Translating gives CASSLAENTEAFF.

The chain employs TRBV4-1 and TRBJ2-7; 11 bases agree with TRBD1. Losses at the gene ends were 4 bases for V and 7 bases for J; bases not matched to a gene: 9. Germline CDR1 is MGHRA and CDR2 is YSYEKL. The CDR3 runs to 15 residues. In DNA form, the CDR3 reads TGCGCCAGCAGCCTCCCGGGACAGGGGGTTCGGGAGCAGTACTTC. It codes for CASSLPGQGVREQYF.

This sequence joins TRBV5-4 and TRBJ1-1; D ambiguous. V was clipped by 2 bases and J by 0 bases, with 11 bases between them. The CDR3 covers 15 residues. Germline V gene data show CDR1 as SGHNT and CDR2 as YYREEE (reference sequence). This CDR3 is CASSLFSFMNTEAFF. The DNA for the CDR3 is TGTGCCAGCAGCTTATTCAGTTTTATGAACACTGAAGCTTTCTTT.

This chain connects TRBV5-1 to TRBJ2-3; maybe TRBD1 (6 bases). Germline V gene lookup returns CDR1 SGHRS and CDR2 YFSETQ. V shed 8 bases and J shed 2 bases, with 12 bases lying between them. This CDR3 is built from 13 residues. The CDR3 nucleotides read TGCGCCAGTTCGGACAGAACCACAGATACGCAGTATTTT. Translated, it gives CASSDRTTDTQYF.

The CDR3 DNA reads TGTGCCACCAGCAGGTTCAGGACAGGGAGGGAAGAGACCCAGTACTTC. It is translated as CATSRFRTGREETQYF. The chain joins TRBV15 to TRBJ2-5; D may be TRBD1 (8 bases). V was trimmed by 3 bases and J by 3 bases, leaving 17 bases between them. CDR3 length equals 16 residues. Germline loops: CDR1 LNHNV, CDR2 YYDKDF (reference sequence).

V and J are TRBV28 and TRBJ2-5; D not certain. This CDR3 has 11 amino acids. CDR1 is MDHEN, CDR2 SYDVKM, per germline. Trimming removed 5 bases at V and 5 bases at J, with 6 bases between. The CDR3 is CASSPDETQYF. The CDR3 nucleotides read TGTGCCAGCAGTCCCGACGAGACCCAGTACTTC.

The chain uses TRBV30 and TRBJ2-1; D unclear. The CDR3 has 11 residues. The V gene's germline CDR1 is GTSNPN and CDR2 SVGIG (reference sequence). The V and J ends lost 5 bases and 5 bases respectively, with 7 bases between them. CDR3 in amino acids: CAWEDNNEQFF. CDR3 coding DNA: TGTGCCTGGGAAGACAACAATGAGCAGTTCTTC.

This clone was picked up a small number of times. The chain recombines TRBV5-6 with TRBJ1-1; no reliable D call. Germline V gives CDR1 SGHDT, CDR2 YYEEEE. The CDR3 spans 13 residues. The V and J ends lost 1 base and 1 base respectively, with 5 bases between them. As DNA, the CDR3 is TGTGCCAGCAGCTTGACAGAGAACACTGAAGCTTTCTTT. The encoded protein is CASSLTENTEAFF.